These 23 T cell receptor beta chains were all obtained from the same sample, sequenced in a study of vaccination effects on CD4 cells after COVID-19. Data came from immunoSEQ multiplex PCR; TCRdb stores just in-frame clones and leaves some out. The sample includes roughly 70,000 clones, around 72% of them seen just once. The antigens of these receptors remain unknown. Antigen-specific CD4+ T cells were first expanded with viral peptide pools by the ViraFEST assay and only then sequenced. An approximately 10-day culture period preceded the isolation of CD4+ T cells. The infection with SARS-CoV-2 (confirmed by PCR) occurred in this person between March and December 2020. The sample in question was CD4+ T cells from PBMCs cultured with HIV peptides, obtained before COVID-19 vaccination. The subset here: HIV-1 Nef peptide pool negative control/reference culture. These receptors all stem from a human donor who had a prior SARS-CoV-2 infection.

The genes are TRBV2 and TRBJ1-1; 7 bases agree with TRBD1. The CDR3 has 14 amino acids. The germline CDR1 and CDR2 sequences are SNHLY and FYNNEI. Trimming cost V 6 bases and J 3 bases; bases outside gene matches: 7. CDR3 protein: CASRTGRGDTEAFF. The CDR3 DNA reads as TGTGCCAGCAGGACAGGGCGTGGAGACACTGAAGCTTTCTTT.

This chain uses TRBV12-3 or TRBV12-4 with TRBJ2-3; no firm D call. Trimming took off 10 bases at V and 5 bases at J, with 13 bases between the two ends. The CDR3 consists of 12 residues. For the CDR3, the DNA is TGTGCCACCTCGTTCAACGTAGATACGCAGTATTTT. Its translation: CATSFNVDTQYF.

This rearrangement joins TRBV19 to TRBJ1-1; tentative D call: TRBD1 (6 bases). Germline values: CDR1 LNHDA, CDR2 SQIVND (reference sequence). Trimming pared 4 bases from V and 11 bases from J, leaving 26 bases between. The CDR3 loop spans 16 amino acids. Written as DNA, the CDR3 is TGTGCCAGTAGTACCCAGGGGACTACCGTAGGAGGGAATGCTTTCTTT. Amino acid sequence: CASSTQGTTVGGNAFF.

The chain couples TRBV12-5 to TRBJ2-1; 15 nucleotides align to TRBD2. This CDR3 is 16 amino acids long. Germline CDR1 is LGHNT and CDR2 is FRNRAP. V shed 5 bases, J shed 6 bases, and the junction held 5 bases outside the gene matches. CDR3 in amino acids: CASGTGTSGGRNEQFF. The CDR3 coding sequence is TGTGCTAGTGGTACGGGGACTAGCGGGGGGCGCAATGAGCAGTTCTTC.

V gene TRBV7-2 combines with J gene TRBJ1-5, with TRBD1 matching 7 bases. The CDR3 is made up of 15 amino acids. V trimming: 7 bases; J trimming: 2 bases; junction bases outside the gene matches: 8. Germline assignment: CDR1 SGHTA and CDR2 FQGNSA. The DNA for the CDR3 is TGTGCCAGCACCCCAAGAGGGGGCGGCAATCAGCCCCAGCATTTT. Translated, it gives CASTPRGGGNQPQHF.

The rearrangement links TRBV15 to TRBJ2-5, with TRBD1 as a possible D gene (5 bases). Germline V CDR1 and CDR2: LNHNV, YYDKDF (reference sequence). The germline V and J ends were trimmed by 5 bases and 5 bases, with 12 bases remaining between them. CDR3 length: 13 residues. The CDR3 reads CATSQGLVETQYF. Written as DNA, the CDR3 is TGTGCCACCAGCCAGGGATTGGTTGAGACCCAGTACTTC.

About this clone: Other DNA sequences in this sample translate to the same CDR3. The rearrangement links TRBV11-3 to TRBJ2-3; the match to TRBD2 covers 12 bases. Germline values: CDR1 SGHNT, CDR2 YENEEA. The CDR3 consists of 16 residues. V lost 4 bases, J lost 5 bases, and 7 bases stayed unmatched. The CDR3 reads CASSSRLAGVLDTQYF. The CDR3 DNA is TGTGCCAGCAGCTCCCGACTAGCGGGGGTTCTAGATACGCAGTATTTT.

The V call is TRBV5-8, the J call TRBJ1-2; D is uncertain. CDR1 and CDR2 from the germline V gene are SGHTS and YDEGEE. The CDR3 has 11 residues. Trimming shortened V by 0 bases and J by 12 bases, and 9 bases separated the two germline ends. The CDR3 protein is CASSLDRTHTF. CDR3 nucleotides: TGTGCCAGCAGCTTGGATCGGACCCACACCTTC.

V usage is TRBV5-4 and J usage is TRBJ2-5, with D tentatively TRBD2 (6 bases). CDR3 length: 16 residues. Germline V lookup: CDR1 SGHNT, CDR2 YYREEE (reference sequence). Trimming took off 3 bases at V and 1 base at J, with 16 bases between the two ends. The CDR3 region is CASSSPAGQVQETQYF. The CDR3 coding sequence is TGTGCCAGCAGCTCCCCAGCGGGTCAAGTCCAAGAGACCCAGTACTTC.

This chain joins TRBV5-1 and TRBJ2-1; 16 bases are shared with TRBD2. Germline CDR1 and CDR2: SGHRS and YFSETQ. V dropped 4 bases and J dropped 7; count of bases not matched to a gene: 5. The CDR3 spans 16 residues. The chain's CDR3 is CASSGGLAGGRNEQFF. CDR3 sequence (DNA): TGCGCCAGCAGCGGGGGACTAGCGGGAGGGCGAAATGAGCAGTTCTTC. The complete variable domain, with remaining parts taken from reference TRBV5-1 and TRBJ2-1, reads KAGVTQTPRYLIKTRGQQVTLSCSPISGHRSVSWYQQTPGQGLQFLFEYFSETQRNKGNFPGRFSGRQFSNSRSEMNVSTLELGDSALYLCASSGGLAGGRNEQFFGPGTRLTVL.

Written as DNA, the CDR3 is TGTGCCACCAGTGTGGGTGGGCAGGAGAGCTCCTACGAGCAGTACTTC. This gives the protein CATSVGGQESSYEQYF. The V and J genes are TRBV24-1 and TRBJ2-7; D remains ambiguous. The CDR3 loop spans 16 amino acids. Trimming removed 5 bases from V and 0 bases from J, with 16 bases in between. The germline V gene encodes CDR1 KGHDR and CDR2 SFDVKD.

The genes are TRBV7-3 and TRBJ1-1; 7 bases match TRBD1. Germline values: CDR1 SGHTA, CDR2 FQGTGA. There are 16 residues in the CDR3. Trimming took 0 bases from V and 5 from J; bases not matched to a gene: 9. The DNA of the CDR3 is TGTGCCAGCAGCTTAACCCCCCAGGGGGTGTTGACTGAAGCTTTCTTT. It yields the protein CASSLTPQGVLTEAFF. Using reference TRBV7-3 and TRBJ1-1 for the parts outside the CDR3, the full variable domain is GAGVSQTPSNKVTEKGKYVELRCDPISGHTALYWYRQSLGQGPEFLIYFQGTGAADDSGLPNDRFFAVRPEGSVSTLKIQRTERGDSAVYLCASSLTPQGVLTEAFFGQGTRLTVV.

The gene calls are TRBV2 and TRBJ1-6; 10 bases are a match to TRBD1. Germline V CDR1 and CDR2: SNHLY, FYNNEI. J lost 7 bases, V lost 5 bases, and 5 bases had no gene match. The CDR3 has 15 amino acids. CDR3 nucleotides: TGTGCCAGCAGTATGGGACAGGGGCGAAATTCACCCCTCCACTTT. Translating it yields CASSMGQGRNSPLHF.

The J gene is TRBJ2-1, the V gene TRBV2; 7 bases match TRBD2. This CDR3 region has 16 residues. Germline CDR1 SNHLY, CDR2 FYNNEI. With 2 bases clipped from V and 7 bases from J, the junction kept 11 bases outside the gene matches. The CDR3 is CASSEMGGAGDNEQFF. Written as DNA, the CDR3 is TGTGCCAGCAGTGAAATGGGCGGCGCGGGGGATAATGAGCAGTTCTTC.

This clone was picked up one time. The DNA for the CDR3 is TGTGCCAGCAGTGTACTAGGGGGGTACAATGAGCAGTTCTTC. It is translated as CASSVLGGYNEQFF. The genes are TRBV6-6 and TRBJ2-1, with D tentatively TRBD1 or TRBD2 (6 bases each). V lost 5 bases and J 4 bases, leaving 12 bases between the germline ends. The CDR3 is 14 residues long. CDR1 is MNHNY, CDR2 SVGAGI, per germline (reference sequence).

V gene TRBV24-1 combines with J gene TRBJ1-1; no clear D. V was shortened by 5 bases and J by 1 base, with 19 bases between the two germline ends. CDR3 size: 17 residues. The V gene's germline CDR1 is KGHDR and CDR2 SFDVKD. The CDR3 sequence: CATSAPEGRPGNTEAFF. CDR3 coding DNA: TGTGCCACCAGTGCCCCCGAAGGACGCCCAGGGAACACTGAAGCTTTCTTT.

The genes are TRBV11-3 and TRBJ2-3; a weak D match, TRBD2 (6 bases). The CDR3 contains 17 residues. V gave up 2 bases and J gave up 1 base, with 16 bases separating them. Germline lookup yields CDR1 SGHNT and CDR2 YENEEA. The CDR3 region is CASSLRYRERGTDTQYF. The CDR3 DNA reads TGTGCCAGCAGCTTAAGGTACCGGGAGCGGGGCACAGATACGCAGTATTTT.

V usage is TRBV10-3 and J usage is TRBJ2-7, with TRBD2 matching over 11 bases. CDR1 and CDR2 from the germline V gene are ENHRY and SYGVKD. V shed 2 bases and J 4 bases; nucleotides not matched to a gene: 7. The CDR3 sequence is 16 residues long. The CDR3 is CAISETLAGEWYEQYF. The CDR3 DNA follows: TGTGCCATCAGTGAGACACTAGCGGGAGAGTGGTACGAGCAGTACTTC.

The chain has TRBV5-4 and TRBJ2-7, with 7 bases identical to TRBD1. This CDR3 has 15 amino acids. Per the germline V gene, CDR1 is SGHNT and CDR2 is YYREEE (reference sequence). V was clipped by 3 bases and J by 0 bases; unmatched bases: 6. The CDR3 DNA reads as TGTGCCAGCAGCTCTCGACAGGGTAGCTCCTACGAGCAGTACTTC. It is translated as CASSSRQGSSYEQYF.

This rearrangement joins TRBV30 to TRBJ1-1; the D is unclear. CDR1 and CDR2 (germline): GTSNPN, SVGIG (reference sequence). This CDR3 contains 15 residues. With 2 bases removed from V and 4 bases from J, the gap between germline ends came to 17 bases. Written as DNA, the CDR3 is TGTGCCTGGAGTCATATTTGGCCCCGTATCACTGAAGCTTTCTTT. This encodes CAWSHIWPRITEAFF.

In this sample, this clone turned up once. V and J are TRBV7-2 and TRBJ2-6; the match to TRBD2 covers 8 bases. Germline CDR1 SGHTA, CDR2 FQGNSA. CDR3 length: 15 residues. V was pared by 4 bases and J by 2 bases, with 1 base of the junction left unmatched. CDR3 nucleotides: TGTGCCAGCAGCTCAGCGGGAGCTGGGGCCAACGTCCTGACTTTC. Protein product: CASSSAGAGANVLTF.

The chain is built from TRBV10-3 and TRBJ2-7; D ambiguous. This CDR3 has 13 amino acids. Per the germline V gene, CDR1 is ENHRY and CDR2 is SYGVKD. V was cut by 4 bases and J by 4 bases, with 11 bases left in between. The CDR3 nucleotides are TGTGCCATCAGTGTTTCGAGGTTGTACGAGCAGTACTTC. Its protein product is CAISVSRLYEQYF.

The CDR3 loop reads CASSLVLAGVYNEQFF. The DNA for the CDR3 is TGCGCCAGCAGCTTGGTGCTAGCGGGGGTATACAATGAGCAGTTCTTC. The genes are TRBV5-1 and TRBJ2-1; 10 nucleotides agree with TRBD2. The CDR3 totals 16 residues. Germline trimming cut 0 bases from V and 4 bases from J; bases unmatched to any gene: 4. Germline V lookup: CDR1 SGHRS, CDR2 YFSETQ.